These 3 T cell receptor beta chains originate from one sample sequenced in a study of T cell repertoires in cytomegalovirus infection. Via MiXCR, TCRdb re-called the reads, giving one row per CDR3 protein. The sample has roughly 640,000 distinct CDR3 sequences; roughly a quarter are singletons. The sequenced sample consisted of CD8+ T cells from PBMCs. The receptors were sampled from a human donor in good health (CMV status not recorded). Some clones in this sample may be carry-over from other donors' samples.

There are a few counts of this clonotype. V is TRBV29-1 and J is TRBJ2-5; 7 nucleotides agree with TRBD1. Germline V CDR1 and CDR2: SQVTM, ANQGSEA. The J segment lost 1 base and the V segment lost 6 bases, leaving 2 bases of the junction unmatched. This CDR3 has 12 residues. This CDR3 reads CSVDRAQETQYF. CDR3 nucleotide sequence: TGCAGCGTCGACAGGGCCCAAGAGACCCAGTACTTC.

In this sample, this clonotype turned up many times. The chain carries TRBV7-2 and TRBJ2-1; TRBD1 aligns across 9 bases. The CDR3 spans 15 residues. Trimming cost V 4 bases and J 8 bases; bases outside gene matches: 9. From germline, CDR1 is SGHTA and CDR2 FQGNSA. CDR3 nucleotide sequence: TGTGCCAGCAGCTGGGGACAGGGCGCATCATATGAGCAGTTCTTC. This sequence encodes CASSWGQGASYEQFF.

Comment on this clonotype: One junction end disagrees with the germline gene, perhaps due to a read error. The V call is TRBV4-2, the J call TRBJ2-3; 8 nucleotides agree with TRBD2. CDR1 is LGHNA and CDR2 is YNFKEQ in the germline V gene. CDR3 length equals 18 residues. Here the CDR3 reads CAGSLLPTRGAVTDTQYF. The DNA of the CDR3 is TGTGCCGGCAGCCTACTTCCAACGCGGGGGGCTGTCACAGATACGCAGTATTTT.